A selection of T cell receptor beta chains follows, all from one sample in a study of CD8 T cells in ankylosing spondylitis. In TCRdb, the 5' RACE reads were re-called with MiXCR into one record per CDR3 protein. This sample yields some 840,000 distinct CDR3 sequences, of which roughly 10% are seen a single time; roughly 0.51% belongs to the top ten. The specimen was blood, either unsorted or a sorted T cell fraction (not recorded which). The receptors were sampled from a male donor with ankylosing spondylitis. Both conserved end residues are part of each CDR3. Fields, in order: D gene, J gene, clone size, V gene, CDR3 DNA, CDR3 protein. The D gene is left open where the match is weak. Only some rows state a clone size, as once, few, many or a class for expanded clones.

NA | TRBJ1-1 | few | TRBV29-1 | TGCAGCGTTGCGAACAACCCGAACACTGAAGCTTTCTTT | CSVANNPNTEAFF
TRBD2 | TRBJ2-5 | few | TRBV18 | TGTGCCAGCTCGTCGACTAGCGGGAGGGCCACAGAGACCCAGTACTTC | CASSSTSGRATETQYF
TRBD1 | TRBJ2-3 | few | TRBV5-1 | TGCGCCAGCAGATACCAGGGACAGAGCACAGATACGCAGTATTTT | CASRYQGQSTDTQYF
NA | TRBJ2-1 | NA | TRBV6-5 | TGTGCCAGCAGTTACACGTCTGGGCTTGGCGCATACAATGAGCAGTTCTTC | CASSYTSGLGAYNEQFF
NA | TRBJ2-1 | many | TRBV5-1 | TGCGCCAGCAGCAACTTAGACGGACTCAATGAGCAGTTCTTC | CASSNLDGLNEQFF
NA | TRBJ1-4 | few | TRBV5-1 | TGCGCCAGCAGTTCGCCGGGAACCCGGGCGGAAAAACTGTTTTTT | CASSSPGTRAEKLFF
TRBD2 | TRBJ2-1 | NA | TRBV12-3/TRBV12-4 | TGTGCCAGCAGCTCTACTAGCGGGAGGGGGCGTGACAATGAGCAGTTCTTC | CASSSTSGRGRDNEQFF
TRBD2 | TRBJ2-7 | NA | TRBV6-5 | TGTGCCAGCAGTTCCCCTTCTAGCGGGAGTGGGTACGAGCAGTACTTC | CASSSPSSGSGYEQYF
TRBD1 | TRBJ2-7 | many | TRBV20-1 | TGCAGTGCTAGCATAGGGGGCGACTTCTACGAGCAGTACTTC | CSASIGGDFYEQYF
NA | TRBJ1-5 | NA | TRBV6-1 | TGTGCCAGCGCTCCAGGGCTATATAGCAATCAGCCCCAGCATTTT | CASAPGLYSNQPQHF
NA | TRBJ1-1 | NA | TRBV20-1 | TGCAGTGGCGGCTCGGAAGCTTTCTTT | CSGGSEAFF
NA | TRBJ2-1 | many | TRBV11-3 | TGTGCCAGCAGCTTGAGAGGGGGCAATGAGCAGTTCTTC | CASSLRGGNEQFF
NA | TRBJ2-7 | NA | TRBV5-1 | TGCGCCAGCAGCTTCCAGGTTCCTTACGAGCAGTACTTC | CASSFQVPYEQYF
NA | TRBJ1-1 | NA | TRBV28 | TGTGCCAGCAGTCCGGCTCTTGGGAACACTGAAGCTTTCTTT | CASSPALGNTEAFF
NA | TRBJ2-3 | few | TRBV10-1 | TGCGCCAGCAGTGAGTCGGCGGGGAGCACAGATACGCAGTATTTT | CASSESAGSTDTQYF
TRBD2 | TRBJ2-7 | NA | TRBV18 | TGTGCCAGCTCCCAACCCGGGACTAGCGGGGGACTTTCCTACGAGCAGTACTTC | CASSQPGTSGGLSYEQYF
NA | TRBJ1-1 | NA | TRBV6-2/TRBV6-3 | TGTGCCAGCAGTTCCCACAGGGTTGGCCCAGAAGCTTTCTTT | CASSSHRVGPEAFF
TRBD1 | TRBJ1-5 | NA | TRBV7-2 | TGTGCCAGCAGCGTGACAGGGTCAGATCAGCCCCAGCATTTT | CASSVTGSDQPQHF
TRBD1 | TRBJ1-2 | few | TRBV7-2 | TGTGCCAGCAGCTTAGTAAGGACAGGGGAGGGAGGCTACACCTTC | CASSLVRTGEGGYTF
NA | TRBJ1-1 | few | TRBV20-1 | TGCAGTGCTACAGACAGAATGAACACTGAAGCTTTCTTT | CSATDRMNTEAFF
NA | TRBJ2-7 | NA | TRBV20-1 | TGCAGTGCTAGAAGTGACTTCTACGAGCAGTACTTC | CSARSDFYEQYF
NA | TRBJ2-2 | NA | TRBV7-2 | TGTGCCAGCAGCTTTTGGGACATGGTGGCCGGGGAGCTGTTTTTT | CASSFWDMVAGELFF
NA | TRBJ1-6 | few | TRBV25-1 | TGTGCCAGCAGTGGACGGGGGAATTCACCCCTCCACTTT | CASSGRGNSPLHF
TRBD2 | TRBJ2-3 | few | TRBV20-1 | TGCAGTGCGTTAGGTCTAGCGGGAGGTTCTACGCAGTATTTT | CSALGLAGGSTQYF
NA | TRBJ1-4 | NA | TRBV18 | TGTGCCAGCTCACCACAGGGTGGCAATGAAAAACTGTTTTTT | CASSPQGGNEKLFF
NA | TRBJ1-1 | few | TRBV5-1 | TGCGCCAGCAGGGGTTTAACAGGCCTGAACACTGAAGCTTTCTTT | CASRGLTGLNTEAFF
NA | TRBJ2-1 | many | TRBV20-1 | TGCAGTGCCAGCACTAGCCGGGAGCAGTTCTTC | CSASTSREQFF
TRBD1 | TRBJ1-2 | NA | TRBV10-3 | TGTGCCATCAGGACAGGGGGCGACTATGGCTACACCTTC | CAIRTGGDYGYTF
TRBD2 | TRBJ2-1 | few | TRBV5-1 | TGCGCCAGCAGCCCTTGGGGAGCGGGGCCAAGGAGAGAGCAGTTCTTC | CASSPWGAGPRREQFF
NA | TRBJ1-2 | many | TRBV10-3 | TGTGCCAGCTTCTCGGGGGTACCTGGCTACACCTTC | CASFSGVPGYTF
NA | TRBJ2-7 | many | TRBV29-1 | TGCAGCGTTGGTGTTACGGTCTACGAGCAGTACTTC | CSVGVTVYEQYF
TRBD1 | TRBJ1-2 | few | TRBV4-2 | TGTGCCAGCAGCCAAGATGGGACAGAGGGCTACACCTTC | CASSQDGTEGYTF
TRBD2 | TRBJ2-5 | once | TRBV7-3 | TGTGCCAGCAGCGACAAGGGACTAGCGGGGGCCGAGACCCAGTACTTC | CASSDKGLAGAETQYF